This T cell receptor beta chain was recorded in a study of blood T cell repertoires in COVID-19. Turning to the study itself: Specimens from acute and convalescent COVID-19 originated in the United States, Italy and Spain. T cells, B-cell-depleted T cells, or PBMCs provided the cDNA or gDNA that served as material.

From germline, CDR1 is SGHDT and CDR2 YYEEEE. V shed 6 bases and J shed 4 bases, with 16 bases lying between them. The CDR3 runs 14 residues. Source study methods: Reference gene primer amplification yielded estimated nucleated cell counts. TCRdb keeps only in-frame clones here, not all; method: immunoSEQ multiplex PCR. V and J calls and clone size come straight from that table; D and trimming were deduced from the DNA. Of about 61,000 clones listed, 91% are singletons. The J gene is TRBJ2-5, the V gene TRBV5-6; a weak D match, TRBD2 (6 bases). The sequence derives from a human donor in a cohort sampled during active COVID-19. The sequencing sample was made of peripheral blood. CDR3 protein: CASTSWGEPETQYF. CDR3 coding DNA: TGTGCCAGCACCTCTTGGGGGGAGCCAGAGACCCAGTACTTC.